This T cell receptor (beta chain) is drawn from a study of T cells in Graves' hyperthyroidism and ophthalmopathy (dated 2019 in TCRdb). Turning to the overall study: TCR V-J signatures able to tell the groups apart were searched for in a discovery cohort of 90 to 100 patients, of whom more than 40 had Graves' ophthalmopathy and 55 to 65 had stable Graves' hyperthyroidism. The roughly 90 discovery patients were divided at random into training and test sets in a 7:3 ratio. Once sampling was done, hyperthyroidism patients were given methimazole at a starting dose of 30 mg daily, whereas ophthalmopathy patients were given high-dose intravenous methylprednisolone. Prospective prediction of ophthalmopathy was tested in an independent validation cohort of approximately 18 hyperthyroidism patients and around 16 patients who later progressed to ophthalmopathy. According to the paper, TCR Vbeta CDR3 sequencing was carried out on approximately 140 peripheral blood samples, which came from around 43 ophthalmopathy, 75 or so hyperthyroidism and 17 progressor patients. In several Graves' hyperthyroidism patients, the study also compared T-cell repertoires from thyroid tissue with T-cell repertoires from blood. Overall study outcomes, separate from this receptor: Most expanded thyroid clonotypes (frequency above 0.001) were also found in blood, which suggests that blood repertoires may mirror thyroid immune responses. A model built on a 13 V-J signature distinguished ophthalmopathy from stable hyperthyroidism, reaching 85% to 90% sensitivity and around 81% specificity in cross-validation and 80%/75% in testing. No statistical method was used to fix the sample size in advance, and group allocation was not hidden from the investigators. In validation, the model predicted progression to ophthalmopathy a median of roughly six months before onset, with 65% to 71% sensitivity and about 72% specificity.

Patients with uncontrolled infections, other autoimmune diseases, pregnancy or lactation were excluded. Diagnoses were established on the basis of clinical symptoms, serum thyroxine and TRAb, thyroid ultrasound, and orbital computed tomography. Total RNA was extracted with Trizol reagent, and quality was checked on an Agilent 2100 Bioanalyzer. Worth noting for this clonotype: Its antigen specificity is not known. This clone may be a read error of a much larger clone one base away.

The TCR beta CDR3 regions were amplified from the RNA transcripts. The TCR CDR3 was subjected to a first round of RT-PCR using the HTBI primer set and the Qiagen OneStep RT-PCR kit. A second multiplex PCR round built the libraries, followed by size selection and purification. Sequencing of the libraries was done on an Illumina HiSeq2000 using paired-end 100 bp reads. The original pipeline was this. SOAPnuke was used to process the raw data, throwing out any read that contained adapters or uncalled bases, had a mean Phred below 15, or lacked an exact constant-primer or identifier match. COPE v1.2.5 was used to merge high-quality paired reads, and clonotypes were defined as unique nucleotide sequences. MiTCR v1.1 was used to align clonotypes to the IMGT TRBV, TRBD and TRBJ reference segments. Analysis was restricted to V-J combinations with a frequency above 0.0001, which covered over 98% of repertoires. A TCS score was defined as the ratio between F50 (clonal expansion) and ExV (chaos), using BLOSUM62-based TCRdist between CDR3 peptides within each V-J. Welch's t-statistics and random forest reduced some 510 V-J features to some 14, which were used in a naive Bayes classifier (R e1071). Thyroid-blood repertoire similarity was quantified with the Morisita-Horn index. TCRdb cleaned the public reads at Q25 with fastp, built clones with MiXCR and kept in-frame beta chains. Identical CDR3 protein sequences are pooled into one entry, listed with their most common genes and DNA. The V and J calls here are based on TCRdb, not the publication. The sample data list hundreds of thousands of distinct CDR3 sequences, and 45% of these were observed just once. The ten largest clones take up about 7.2% of the sample.

V is reduced by 4 bases and J by 3 bases, leaving a spacing of 9 bases between them. Including the terminal cysteine and phenylalanine, the CDR3 comprises 13 residues. The DNA shown is the 39-base CDR3, in frame from base 1. The germline V gene provides CDR1 MGHDK and CDR2 SYGVNS. The V and J genes are TRBV25-1 and TRBJ2-5; the D gene remains uncertain. This receptor was taken from an adult man with Graves' disease, either hyperthyroidism or ophthalmopathy (not recorded which). The sequencing sample was made of peripheral blood or thyroid tissue (not recorded which). The DNA sequence is TGTGCCAGCAGTGCCCCGGATGAAGAGACCCAGTACTTC. The translation is CASSAPDEETQYF.